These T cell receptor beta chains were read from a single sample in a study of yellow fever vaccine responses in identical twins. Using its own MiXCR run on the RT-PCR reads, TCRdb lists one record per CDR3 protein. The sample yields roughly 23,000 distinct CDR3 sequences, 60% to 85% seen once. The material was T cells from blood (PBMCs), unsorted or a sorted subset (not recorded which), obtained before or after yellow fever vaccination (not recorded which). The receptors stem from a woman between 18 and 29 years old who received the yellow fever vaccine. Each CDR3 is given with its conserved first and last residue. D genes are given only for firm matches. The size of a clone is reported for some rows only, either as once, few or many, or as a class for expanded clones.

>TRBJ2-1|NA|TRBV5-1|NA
TGCGCCAGCAGCCCCGGAGGGAGTAGTATGGATGAGCAGTTCTTC
CASSPGGSSMDEQFF
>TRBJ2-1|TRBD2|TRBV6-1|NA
TGTGCCAGCAGGCTAGCGGGAGCTTACAATGAGCAGTTCTTC
CASRLAGAYNEQFF
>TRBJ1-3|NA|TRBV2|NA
TGTGCCAGCAGTGGGGGAACCGGAAACACGATATATTTT
CASSGGTGNTIYF
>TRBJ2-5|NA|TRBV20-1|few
TGCAGTGCTAGTACGGGGCGAGAGACCCAGTACTTC
CSASTGRETQYF
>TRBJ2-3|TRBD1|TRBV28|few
TGTGCCAGCAGCCCCGGGACAGGGGCTACAGATACGCAGTATTTT
CASSPGTGATDTQYF
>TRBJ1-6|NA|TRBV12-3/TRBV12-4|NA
TGTGCCAGCAGTTTTCAGGGACGTTCACCCCTCCACTTT
CASSFQGRSPLHF
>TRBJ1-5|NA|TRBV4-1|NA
TGCGCCAGCAGCCAAGGTCCTCACAGGGTCGGGCAGCCCCAGCATTTT
CASSQGPHRVGQPQHF
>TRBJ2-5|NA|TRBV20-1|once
TGCAGTGCTAGAGTGGGAACCCAAGAGACCCAGTACTTC
CSARVGTQETQYF
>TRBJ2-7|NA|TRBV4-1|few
TGCGCCAGCAGCCAAGTCGGGAGCTACGAGCAGTACTTC
CASSQVGSYEQYF
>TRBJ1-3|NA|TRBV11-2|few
TGTGCCAGCAGCCCCCCCGAGGCAGGGTCTGGAAACACCATATATTTT
CASSPPEAGSGNTIYF
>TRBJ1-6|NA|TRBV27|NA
TGTGCCAGCAGTATGAGGACACTGAATTCACCCCTCCACTTT
CASSMRTLNSPLHF
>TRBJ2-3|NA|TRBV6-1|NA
TGTGCCAGCAGACAACTAGCAGATACGCAGTATTTT
CASRQLADTQYF
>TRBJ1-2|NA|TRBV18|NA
TGTGCCAGCTCAATTGACACGATCTATGGCTACACCTTC
CASSIDTIYGYTF
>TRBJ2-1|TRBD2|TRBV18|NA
TGTGCCAGCTCACCCCCGGGACTAGCGGGACTAGAGCAGTTCTTC
CASSPPGLAGLEQFF
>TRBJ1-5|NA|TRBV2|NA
TGTGCCAGCAGTGAAGGTCCGGGAAGCAATCAGCCCCAGCATTTT
CASSEGPGSNQPQHF
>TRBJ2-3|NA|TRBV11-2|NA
TGTGCCAGCAGCTTTAGGGGCACAGATACGCAGTATTTT
CASSFRGTDTQYF
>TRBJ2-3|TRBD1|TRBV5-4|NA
TGTGCCAGCAGCTTGGAGGGACAGGGGATGGGATATACGCAGTATTTT
CASSLEGQGMGYTQYF
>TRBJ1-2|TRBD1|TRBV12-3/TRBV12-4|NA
TGTGCCAGCACCCCTCCCAACAACCAGGGGGACTATGGCTACACCTTC
CASTPPNNQGDYGYTF
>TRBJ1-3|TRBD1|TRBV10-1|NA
TGCGCCAGCAGTGAGGGACAGGGCGTTGGAAACACCATATATTTT
CASSEGQGVGNTIYF
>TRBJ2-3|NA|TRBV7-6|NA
TGTGCCAGCAGCCTACGGACAAGCACAGATACGCAGTATTTT
CASSLRTSTDTQYF
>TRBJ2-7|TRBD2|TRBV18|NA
TGTGCCAGCTCACTTGGCGGGGGGTCCTACGAGCAGTACTTC
CASSLGGGSYEQYF
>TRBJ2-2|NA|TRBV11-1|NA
TGTGCCAGCAGTCGAGCCGAGGGGGGCCACACCGGGGAGCTGTTTTTT
CASSRAEGGHTGELFF
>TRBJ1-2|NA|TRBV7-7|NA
TGTGCCAGCAGCTCCCGGGACCCAGGGTCCGATGGCTACACCTTC
CASSSRDPGSDGYTF
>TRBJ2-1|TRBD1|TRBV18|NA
TGTGCCAGCGCCGGGACAGCAACTAATGAGCAGTTCTTC
CASAGTATNEQFF
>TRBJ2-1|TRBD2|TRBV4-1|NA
TGCGCCAGCAGCCAAACTAGCGGACCGAGCTCCTACAATGAGCAGTTCTTC
CASSQTSGPSSYNEQFF
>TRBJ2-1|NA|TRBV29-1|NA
TGCAGCGTTGAGACAGGCTCCTACAGTGAGCAGTTCTTC
CSVETGSYSEQFF
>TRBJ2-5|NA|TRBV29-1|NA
TGCAGCGTTGAAGGCGGGGACAGACCATGGGAGACCCAGTACTTC
CSVEGGDRPWETQYF
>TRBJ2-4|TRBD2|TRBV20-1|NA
TGCAGTGCTGGGGGGGTAGCCAAAAACATTCAGTACTTC
CSAGGVAKNIQYF
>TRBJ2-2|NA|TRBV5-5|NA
TGTGCCAGCAGCTTGCTCAAGAACACCGGGGAGCTGTTTTTT
CASSLLKNTGELFF
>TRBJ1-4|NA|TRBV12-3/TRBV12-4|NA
TGTGCCAGCAGCTCCCGGGCCTTTAATGAAAAACTGTTTTTT
CASSSRAFNEKLFF
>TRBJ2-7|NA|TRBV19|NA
TGTGCCAGTAGTATAGGATTACTGAACGAGCAGTACTTC
CASSIGLLNEQYF
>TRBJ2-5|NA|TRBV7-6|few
TGTGCCAGCAGCTTAGGTCCGGGAAACCAAGAGACCCAGTACTTC
CASSLGPGNQETQYF
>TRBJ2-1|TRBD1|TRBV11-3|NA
TGTGCCAGCAGCCCAGGGTCGTGGGACAGCTCCTACAATGAGCAGTTCTTC
CASSPGSWDSSYNEQFF
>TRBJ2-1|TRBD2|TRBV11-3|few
TGTGCCAGCAGCTTAGTATTTGGCGGGAGTTCTGCCTACAATGAGCAGTTCTTC
CASSLVFGGSSAYNEQFF
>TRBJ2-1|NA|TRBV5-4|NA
TGTGCCAGCAGCGGGCATTCCTACGATGAGCAGTTCTTC
CASSGHSYDEQFF
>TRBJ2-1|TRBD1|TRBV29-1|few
TGCAGCGGCGGACAGGGTCAACCCGAGCAGTTCTTC
CSGGQGQPEQFF
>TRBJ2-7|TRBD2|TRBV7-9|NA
TGTGCCAGCAGCCTTAGCGGGACCTACTACGAGCAGTACTTC
CASSLSGTYYEQYF